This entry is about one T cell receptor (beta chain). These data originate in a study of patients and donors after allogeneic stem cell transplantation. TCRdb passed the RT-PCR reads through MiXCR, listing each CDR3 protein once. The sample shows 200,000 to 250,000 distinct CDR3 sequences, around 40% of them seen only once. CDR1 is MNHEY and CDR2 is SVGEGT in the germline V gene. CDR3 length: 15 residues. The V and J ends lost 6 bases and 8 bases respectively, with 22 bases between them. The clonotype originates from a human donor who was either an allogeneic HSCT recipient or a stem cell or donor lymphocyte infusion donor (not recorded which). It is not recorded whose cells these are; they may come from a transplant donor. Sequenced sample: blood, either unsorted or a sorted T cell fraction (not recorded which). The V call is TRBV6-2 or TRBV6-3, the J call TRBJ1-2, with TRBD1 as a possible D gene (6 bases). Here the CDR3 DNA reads TGTGCCAGCAGCCACAGGGTTGGCTGGGGAGGAGGCTACACCTTC. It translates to CASSHRVGWGGGYTF.